The subject of this entry is one T cell receptor beta chain. What this receptor recognizes is not known. Base-call qualities are not available, and no considerably larger clone is one nucleotide away. The immunoSEQ Assay, a bias-controlled multiplex PCR, was used to amplify TCRbeta CDR3 regions from genomic DNA. In the original analysis: The number of nucleated cells in each sample was estimated from the amplification of reference gene primers within the assay. Sequence reads were collapsed and filtered to measure the absolute abundance of every unique TCRbeta CDR3 rearrangement. For each sample, productive Simpson clonality was calculated by taking the square root of Simpson's diversity index across productive rearrangements. As stored in TCRdb, this immuneACCESS dataset retains in-frame rearrangements with V and J assigned. A fraction of the clones does not appear; measured against another copy, unresolved V genes explain less than half of the discrepancy, and the remainder lacks a known reason. V and J calls and clone size are copied from that table; D and trimming were computed from the DNA. For this sample there are roughly 300,000 clones; around 85% appear just once. The ten largest clones take up roughly 1.5% of the sample.

The trim is 3 bases for V and 0 bases for J, with a gap of 9 bases between the germline ends. Spanning cysteine to phenylalanine, the CDR3 consists of 14 amino acids. The CDR3 DNA has 42 bases and is translated from base 1. The germline V gene (reference sequence) specifies LNHDA as CDR1 and SQIVND as CDR2. The sample is drawn from a study of blood T cell repertoires in COVID-19 (dated by TCRdb to the early 2020s). The study in broad terms: Collaborator samples came from the United States, Italy and Spain and covered acute and convalescent phases of COVID-19. Deeply sampled blood TCRbeta repertoires from subjects exposed to, actively infected with, or recovered from COVID-19 were included in the dataset. Nearly every sample came with metadata listing a de-identified subject ID, COVID-19 status, age in years and sex. Samples came from the ongoing ImmuneRACE study (first 160 participants) plus 1,254 subjects from 6 global collaborators. The repertoires were made available in a free public database intended to serve as a resource for research on the immune response to SARS-CoV-2. The prospective study material was composed of cDNA or gDNA derived from T cells, B-cell-depleted T cells, or PBMCs. Where available, HLA class I and class II types were taken from metadata supplied by the sample provider and were not determined by assay-based typing. Here is what the overall study found, with its caveats: The amount of clinical and demographic metadata varied by source and participant and was provided uncurated.

One collaborating source in Seattle enrolled patients while the patients were actively infected and followed the patients over time throughout the course of disease. The collaborating institutions used their own protocols to collect whole blood in K2EDTA tubes. For TCRbeta analysis, collaborators shipped samples in one of three forms: frozen whole blood, isolated PBMCs, or DNA extracted from either of those sample types. The chain uses TRBV19 and TRBJ2-7; perhaps TRBD1 is the D gene, with 6 bases matching. The sample taken for sequencing was peripheral blood. The clonotype originates from a human donor with COVID-19, enrolled during active disease. The donor label of this sample is uncertain. The CDR3 protein: CASSIWTASYEQYF. The bases read TGTGCCAGTAGTATCTGGACAGCCTCCTACGAGCAGTACTTC.